The clone carrying this T cell receptor (beta chain) has a count of ten or more. Its antigen is as yet unknown. Germline CDR1 is DFQATT and CDR2 is SNEGSKA (reference sequence). The CDR3 consists of 14 residues. V was trimmed by 3 bases and J by 2 bases, leaving 14 bases between them. Those patients with uncontrolled infection, other autoimmune disease, pregnancy or lactation were excluded. Together with thyroid ultrasound, orbital computed tomography, serum thyroxine and TRAb, clinical symptoms were used for diagnoses. The entry originates in a study of T cells in Graves' hyperthyroidism and ophthalmopathy. Whole-study findings and limits: Blood also contained most expanded thyroid clonotypes above 0.001.

Template material for amplifying TCR beta CDR3 regions consisted of RNA transcripts. A set of HTBI primers served as the primers for a first-round RT-PCR of the TCR CDR3. From the multiplex PCR reads, TCRdb called clonotypes with MiXCR, one entry per CDR3 protein. This table holds 300,000 to 450,000 distinct CDR3 sequences, around 13% found once. The V and J genes are TRBV20-1 and TRBJ2-7; D is possibly TRBD1 (6 bases). The clonotype comes from a woman in her twenties or thirties with Graves' ophthalmopathy. Source material: blood. The CDR3 here is CSARDRERAYEQYF. The CDR3 region has the DNA TGCAGTGCTAGGGACAGAGAAAGGGCCTACGAGCAGTACTTC.